This TCR beta chain was retrieved from a study of cytomegalovirus exposure and HLA in healthy donors. Study findings and constraints: An apparent linkage of common viral pathogens to several of the most significant clusters emerged in a later analysis. The likely explanation for a cluster of highly shared sequence variants was sequencing artifact.

13 Jbeta primers and 60 Vbeta primers were used for the PCR. Original analysis: A later analysis tallied about 80 million unique TCR beta chains, some 12 million of them shared. Generated by immunoSEQ multiplex PCR, the TCRdb table keeps only in-frame clones and is missing some. Clone size and V and J calls were adopted from that table, with D and trimming inferred from the DNA. The sample yields around 130,000 clones, about 8.6% seen once. The CDR3 totals 16 residues. V was pared by 4 bases and J by 1 base, with 9 bases of the junction left unmatched. Germline assignment: CDR1 LNHDA and CDR2 SQIVND (reference sequence). This clone was seen a few times. The antigen remains undetermined.

The sequencing sample was made of PBMCs. This chain joins TRBV19 and TRBJ1-1, with 7 positions matching TRBD1. The origin of this receptor is a woman aged 40 to 49 in good health and CMV-seropositive. The CDR3 loop reads CASSRSTGQPNTEAFF. CDR3 in DNA: TGTGCCAGTAGTAGATCAACGGGACAGCCGAACACTGAAGCTTTCTTT.